This T cell receptor (beta chain) was recorded in a study of memory CD4+ T cells and cytomegalovirus serostatus. Background on the study: Healthy Belgian adult donors included about nine CMV-positive and 24 CMV-negative people.

Details on this clone: Its target is unknown.

Germline CDR1 and CDR2: SGHTA and FQGTGA. The CDR3 is 16 amino acids. V was clipped by 5 bases and J by 4 bases, with 18 bases between them. Original processing notes: Out-of-frame sequences were removed, leaving roughly 2,200,000 distinct TCRbeta sequences. TCRdb's copy holds only in-frame clones and misses some; the assay was immunoSEQ multiplex PCR. Clone size and V and J calls were adopted from that table, with D and trimming inferred from the DNA. The table lists some 80,000 clones, about 85% of them singletons, with around 0.8% in the top ten. The sort gate was single viable CD3+CD4+CD8-CD45RO+ cells for memory CD4+ T cells. Points from the study as a whole: Suggested: most of the CMV-linked TCR signature lies in CD4+ memory cells.

The specimen was memory CD4+ T cells from blood. The sequence was collected from an adult in good health and CMV-seronegative. V is TRBV7-3 and J is TRBJ1-3; the D gene is possibly TRBD1 (5 bases). The CDR3 DNA sequence: TGTGCCAGCAGCCGGGACCCCGGAAGGTCCGGAAACACCATATATTTT. Translation gives CASSRDPGRSGNTIYF.